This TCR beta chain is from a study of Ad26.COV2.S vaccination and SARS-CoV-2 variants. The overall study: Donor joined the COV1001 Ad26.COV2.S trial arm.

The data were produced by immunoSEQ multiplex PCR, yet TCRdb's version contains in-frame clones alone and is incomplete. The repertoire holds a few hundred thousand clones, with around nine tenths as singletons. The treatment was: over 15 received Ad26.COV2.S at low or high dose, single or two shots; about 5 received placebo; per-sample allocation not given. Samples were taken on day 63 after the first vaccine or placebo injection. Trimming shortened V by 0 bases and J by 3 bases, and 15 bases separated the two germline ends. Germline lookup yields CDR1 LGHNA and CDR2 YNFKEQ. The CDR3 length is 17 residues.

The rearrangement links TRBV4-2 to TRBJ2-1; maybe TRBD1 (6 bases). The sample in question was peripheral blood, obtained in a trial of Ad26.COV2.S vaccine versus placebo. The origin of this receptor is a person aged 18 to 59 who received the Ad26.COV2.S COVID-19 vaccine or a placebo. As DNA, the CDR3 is TGTGCCAGCAGCCAAGATCTTAGGGGGACAATCTACAATGAGCAGTTCTTC. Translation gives CASSQDLRGTIYNEQFF.